This T cell receptor beta chain was profiled in a study of blood T cell repertoires in COVID-19. Study background: Donors in the United States, Italy and Spain gave samples during acute or convalescent COVID-19. PBMCs, B-cell-depleted T cells, or T cells provided the cDNA or gDNA that made up the material.

The CDR3 is 13 residues long. With 3 bases removed from V and 3 bases from J, the gap between germline ends came to 8 bases. Looked up from germline, CDR1 is SEHNR and CDR2 is FQNEAQ (reference sequence). Authors' methods: Amplifying reference gene primers gave estimates of nucleated cell counts. Measured with immunoSEQ multiplex PCR; TCRdb has only the in-frame clones, and not every one. V, J and clone size are taken as reported in that table, and D and trimming were inferred from the DNA itself. The sample lists over 250,000 clones; roughly 86% were seen once. This chain joins TRBV7-9 and TRBJ1-1, with TRBD1 as a possible D gene (5 bases). This receptor was taken from a man between 40 and 49 years old who had recovered from COVID-19. Material: peripheral blood. The CDR3 reads CASSFGRDTEAFF. The CDR3 nucleotides read TGTGCCAGCAGCTTCGGCAGGGACACTGAAGCTTTCTTT.